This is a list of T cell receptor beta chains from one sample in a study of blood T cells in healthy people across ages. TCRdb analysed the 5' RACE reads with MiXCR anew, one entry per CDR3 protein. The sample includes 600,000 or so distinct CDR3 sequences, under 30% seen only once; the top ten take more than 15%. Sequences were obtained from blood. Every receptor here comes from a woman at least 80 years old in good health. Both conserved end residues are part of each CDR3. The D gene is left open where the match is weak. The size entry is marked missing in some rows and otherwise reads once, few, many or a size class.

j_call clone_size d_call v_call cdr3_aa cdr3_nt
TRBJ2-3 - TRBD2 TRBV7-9 CASSFGTSDGSTTDTQYF TGTGCCAGCAGCTTTGGGACTAGCGATGGTTCCACCACAGATACGCAGTATTTT
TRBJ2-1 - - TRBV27 CASSLVENVFGNEQFF TGTGCCAGCAGTTTGGTGGAGAACGTCTTCGGCAATGAGCAGTTCTTC
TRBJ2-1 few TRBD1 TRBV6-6 CASSYSTGGRETQFF TGTGCCAGCAGTTACTCGACAGGGGGACGAGAGACCCAGTTCTTC
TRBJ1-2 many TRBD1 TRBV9 CASSPRTGDYYGYTF TGTGCCAGCAGCCCCCGGACAGGGGATTACTATGGCTACACCTTC
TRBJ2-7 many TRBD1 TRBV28 CASSKPQGHSYEQYF TGTGCCAGCAGCAAACCACAGGGGCACTCCTACGAGCAGTACTTC
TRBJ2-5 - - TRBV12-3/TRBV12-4 CASRATGLGETQYF TGTGCCAGCAGAGCTACAGGGCTAGGGGAGACCCAGTACTTC
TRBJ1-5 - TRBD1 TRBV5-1 CASRLTGTAGQPQHF TGCGCCAGCAGGCTGACCGGGACAGCGGGGCAGCCCCAGCATTTT
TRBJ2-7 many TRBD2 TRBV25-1 CASSELAGALNEQYF TGTGCCAGCAGTGAACTAGCGGGGGCCCTGAACGAGCAGTACTTC
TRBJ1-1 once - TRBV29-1 CSVLSQMNTEAFF TGCAGCGTTCTGTCGCAGATGAACACTGAAGCTTTCTTT
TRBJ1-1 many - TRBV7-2 CASSYLTGNTEAFF TGTGCCAGCAGCTACCTAACAGGGAACACTGAAGCTTTCTTT
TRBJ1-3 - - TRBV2 CASSEIRVTGLSGNTIYF TGTGCCAGCAGTGAAATCAGGGTAACGGGCCTCTCTGGAAACACCATATATTTT
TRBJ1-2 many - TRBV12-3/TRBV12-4 CASSRTGERAGYTF TGTGCCAGCAGTCGAACGGGGGAGAGGGCTGGCTACACCTTC
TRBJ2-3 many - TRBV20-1 CSALGARPGTQYF TGCAGTGCTCTCGGGGCCCGGCCCGGTACGCAGTATTTT
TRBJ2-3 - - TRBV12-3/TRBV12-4 CASSLGMRADMEYF TGTGCCAGCAGTTTAGGAATGAGAGCAGATATGGAATATTTT
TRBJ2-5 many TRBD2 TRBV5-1 CASSFSGGTETQYF TGCGCCAGCAGCTTTAGCGGGGGTACAGAGACCCAGTACTTC
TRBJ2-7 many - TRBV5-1 CASSFISSYEQYF TGCGCCAGCAGCTTTATCAGCTCCTACGAGCAGTACTTC
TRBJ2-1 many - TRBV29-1 CSVERGTTEQFF TGCAGCGTTGAAAGGGGGACTACTGAGCAGTTCTTC
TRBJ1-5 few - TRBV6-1 CASSRITSGRNQPQHF TGTGCCAGCAGTCGAATTACATCGGGGCGCAATCAGCCCCAGCATTTT
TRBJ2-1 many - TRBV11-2 CASSPLVGQNNEQFF TGTGCCAGCAGCCCGCTCGTTGGGCAGAACAATGAGCAGTTCTTC
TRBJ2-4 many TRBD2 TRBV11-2 CASSLERGGLAGTKNIQYF TGTGCCAGCAGCTTAGAGAGGGGTGGACTAGCGGGGACCAAAAACATTCAGTACTTC
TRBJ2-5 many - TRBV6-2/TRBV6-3 CATRQVGQETQYF TGTGCGACTCGGCAGGTCGGGCAAGAGACCCAGTACTTC
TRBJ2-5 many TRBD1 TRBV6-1 CASSLRDSPGETQYF TGTGCCAGCAGTCTTCGGGACAGTCCTGGAGAGACCCAGTACTTC
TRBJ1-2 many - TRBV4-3 CASSPDGGLYYGYTF TGCGCCAGCAGCCCGGATGGCGGGCTATACTATGGCTACACCTTC
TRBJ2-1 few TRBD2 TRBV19 CASSSRGTSGYNEQFF TGTGCCAGTAGTAGCCGCGGGACTAGCGGGTACAATGAGCAGTTCTTC
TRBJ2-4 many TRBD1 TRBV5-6 CASSPGQGENIQYF TGTGCCAGCAGCCCGGGACAGGGGGAAAACATTCAGTACTTC
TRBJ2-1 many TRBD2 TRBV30 CAWNSPGLGNNEQFF TGTGCCTGGAACTCCCCGGGACTAGGGAACAATGAGCAGTTCTTC
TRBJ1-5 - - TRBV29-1 CSVGDQGGANQPQHF TGCAGCGTTGGAGATCAAGGAGGGGCAAATCAGCCCCAGCATTTT
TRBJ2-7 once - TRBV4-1 CASSLVPGDLEQYF TGCGCCAGCAGCCTTGTGCCAGGGGACCTCGAGCAGTACTTC
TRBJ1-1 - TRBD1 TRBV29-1 CSAFRGHGTEAFF TGCAGCGCCTTCAGGGGGCATGGGACTGAAGCTTTCTTT
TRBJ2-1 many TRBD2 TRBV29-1 CSARLAGVEEQFF TGCAGCGCCCGTCTAGCGGGGGTGGAGGAGCAGTTCTTC
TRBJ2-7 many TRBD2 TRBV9 CASSVRPGGDEQYF TGTGCCAGCAGCGTCCGACCGGGGGGTGACGAGCAGTACTTC
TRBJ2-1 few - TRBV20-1 CSARGSSIDEQFF TGCAGTGCTAGAGGGAGTAGCATCGACGAGCAGTTCTTC
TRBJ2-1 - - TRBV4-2 CASSPGGTPSYNEQFF TGTGCCAGCAGCCCCGGGGGAACCCCTTCGTACAATGAGCAGTTCTTC
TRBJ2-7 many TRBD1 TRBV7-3 CASSLKVWDRVAETYEQYF TGTGCCAGCAGCTTAAAAGTTTGGGACAGGGTGGCGGAAACCTACGAGCAGTACTTC
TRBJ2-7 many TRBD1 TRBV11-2 CASSRTGTGVYEQYF TGTGCCAGCAGTAGGACCGGGACAGGGGTCTACGAGCAGTACTTC
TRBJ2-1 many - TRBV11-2 CASSSKGRLGSSYNEQFF TGTGCCAGCAGCTCGAAGGGGCGGTTAGGGAGCTCCTACAATGAGCAGTTCTTC
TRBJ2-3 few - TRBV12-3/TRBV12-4 CASSLDFRDTQYF TGTGCCAGCAGTTTAGATTTTAGGGATACGCAGTATTTT
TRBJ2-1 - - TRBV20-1 CSASPVDEQFF TGCAGTGCAAGCCCGGTTGATGAGCAGTTCTTC
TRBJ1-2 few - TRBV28 CASSLDGLRVHYGYTF TGTGCCAGCAGTTTAGACGGGCTCAGGGTTCACTATGGCTACACCTTC
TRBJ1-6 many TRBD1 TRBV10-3 CAISERQGVSPLHF TGTGCCATCAGTGAAAGACAGGGGGTTTCACCCCTCCACTTT
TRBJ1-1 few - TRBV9 CASSPGTITEAFF TGTGCCAGCAGTCCCGGGACAATCACTGAAGCTTTCTTT
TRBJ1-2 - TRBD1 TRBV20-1 CSAIKGGQGNGYTF TGCAGTGCGATAAAGGGGGGACAGGGGAATGGCTACACCTTC
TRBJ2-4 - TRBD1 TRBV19 CASSIAADRVLLAKNIQYF TGTGCCAGTAGTATAGCCGCCGACAGGGTACTACTAGCCAAAAACATTCAGTACTTC
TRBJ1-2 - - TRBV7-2 CASSLATARGYTF TGTGCCAGCAGCTTAGCGACCGCCAGGGGCTACACCTTC
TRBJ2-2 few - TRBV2 CASSEMGGGLSGELFF TGTGCCAGCAGTGAAATGGGGGGGGGCCTATCGGGGGAGCTGTTTTTT
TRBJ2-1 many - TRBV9 CASSVATANNEQFF TGTGCCAGCAGCGTAGCCACAGCCAACAATGAGCAGTTCTTC
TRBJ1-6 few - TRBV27 CASSPSGRPSYNSPLHF TGTGCCAGCAGCCCCTCAGGTCGGCCCTCCTATAATTCACCCCTCCACTTT
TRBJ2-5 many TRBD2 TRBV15 CATRSSGEYQETQYF TGTGCCACCCGATCTAGCGGAGAGTACCAAGAGACCCAGTACTTC
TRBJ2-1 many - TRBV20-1 CSAREASLRNEQFF TGCAGTGCTAGAGAGGCTAGCCTCCGCAATGAGCAGTTCTTC
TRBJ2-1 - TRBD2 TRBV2 CASSDRGGLGNEQFF TGTGCCAGCAGTGACCGGGGGGGCCTGGGCAATGAGCAGTTCTTC
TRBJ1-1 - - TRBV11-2 CASSIVEAFF TGTGCCAGCAGCATAGTAGAAGCTTTCTTT
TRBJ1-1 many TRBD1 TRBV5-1 CASSGGQQLTEAFF TGCGCCAGCAGCGGGGGACAGCAGTTAACTGAAGCTTTCTTT
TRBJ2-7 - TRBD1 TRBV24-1 CATSYRGLDEQYF TGTGCCACCAGTTACAGGGGTCTCGACGAGCAGTACTTC
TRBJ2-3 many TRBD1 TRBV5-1 CASSRQGSQIPRTDTQYF TGCGCCAGCAGCCGACAGGGATCACAAATACCTCGCACAGATACGCAGTATTTT
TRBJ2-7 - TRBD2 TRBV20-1 CSALGLAGGSAYEQYF TGCAGTGCTTTGGGACTAGCGGGAGGTAGCGCCTACGAGCAGTACTTC
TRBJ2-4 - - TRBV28 CASSDIKKGIQYF TGTGCCAGCAGCGACATCAAGAAGGGCATTCAGTACTTC